This T cell receptor beta chain originates from a study of blood T cells in healthy people across ages. Overall study results and limits: With unsorted PBMCs, a conclusive comparison of naive versus antigen-experienced cells was not possible. While age rose, TCR beta diversity per million T cells dropped in a roughly linear way. Donor CMV status, an unknown factor, possibly confounded changes in expanded clonotypes.

Note on this clonotype: Its antigen remains unidentified.

A second about 6 to 12 cycle PCR used barcoded and J-beta primers. Every molecule of cDNA carried a tag from a template-switch adaptor with 12 random nucleotides. TCRdb analysed the 5' RACE reads with MiXCR anew, one entry per CDR3 protein. The profile shows more than 800,000 distinct CDR3 sequences, about 28% of them singletons. This CDR3 is built from 15 residues. Germline loops: CDR1 DFQATT, CDR2 SNEGSKA (reference sequence). After removal of 5 bases from V and 0 bases from J, the junction contained 5 bases not matched to a gene. Sequenced: blood. The genes are TRBV20-1 and TRBJ2-3; the match to TRBD2 covers 10 bases. This TCR derives from a woman older than 75 in good health. This CDR3 is CSALRAGGSTDTQYF. CDR3 bases: TGCAGTGCTCTTAGAGCGGGGGGGAGCACAGATACGCAGTATTTT.